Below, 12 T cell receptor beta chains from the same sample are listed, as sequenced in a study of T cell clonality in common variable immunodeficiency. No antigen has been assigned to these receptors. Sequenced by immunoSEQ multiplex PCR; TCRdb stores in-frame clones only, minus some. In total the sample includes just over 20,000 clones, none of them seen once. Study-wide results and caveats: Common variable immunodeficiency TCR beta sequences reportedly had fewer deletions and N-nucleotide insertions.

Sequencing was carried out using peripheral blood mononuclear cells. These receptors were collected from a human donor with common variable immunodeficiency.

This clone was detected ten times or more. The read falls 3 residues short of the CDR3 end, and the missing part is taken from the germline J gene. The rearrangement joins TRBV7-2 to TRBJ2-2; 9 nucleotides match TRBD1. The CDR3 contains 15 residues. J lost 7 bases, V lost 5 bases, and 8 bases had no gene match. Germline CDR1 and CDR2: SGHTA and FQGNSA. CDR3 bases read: TGTGCCAGCAGCCTGCGGACAGGGGAAGGCGGGGAG. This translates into CASSLRTGEGGE. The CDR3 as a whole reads CASSLRTGEGGELFF.

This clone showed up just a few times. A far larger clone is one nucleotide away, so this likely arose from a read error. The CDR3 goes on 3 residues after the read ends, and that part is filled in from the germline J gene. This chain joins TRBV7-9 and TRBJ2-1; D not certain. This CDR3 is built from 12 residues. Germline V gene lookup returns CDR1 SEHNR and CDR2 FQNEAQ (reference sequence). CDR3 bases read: TGTCCCAGCAGCTTAAGAGCTCATGAG. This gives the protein CPSSLRAHE. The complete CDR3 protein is CPSSLRAHEQFF.

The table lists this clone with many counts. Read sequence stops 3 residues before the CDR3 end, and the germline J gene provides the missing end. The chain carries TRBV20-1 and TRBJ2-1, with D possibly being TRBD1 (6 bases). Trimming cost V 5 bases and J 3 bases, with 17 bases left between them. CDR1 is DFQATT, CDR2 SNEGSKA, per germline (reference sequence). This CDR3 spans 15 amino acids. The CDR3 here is CSAEQGPYYYNEQFF. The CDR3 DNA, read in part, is TGCAGTGCTGAACAGGGACCGTATTACTACAATGAG.

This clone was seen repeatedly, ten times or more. This CDR3 reads CASSLDSGGTNTGELFF. The CDR3 bases that were read are TGTGCCAGCAGCTTAGATAGCGGGGGGACGAACACCGGGGAG. The rearrangement uses TRBV7-7 and TRBJ2-2, with 10 bases that match TRBD2. The CDR3 end falls 3 residues outside the read, so it is completed with the germline J gene. CDR3 length: 17 amino acids. Germline V gives CDR1 SSHAT, CDR2 FNYEAQ (reference sequence). V was pared by 1 base and J by 0 bases, with 2 bases of the junction left unmatched.

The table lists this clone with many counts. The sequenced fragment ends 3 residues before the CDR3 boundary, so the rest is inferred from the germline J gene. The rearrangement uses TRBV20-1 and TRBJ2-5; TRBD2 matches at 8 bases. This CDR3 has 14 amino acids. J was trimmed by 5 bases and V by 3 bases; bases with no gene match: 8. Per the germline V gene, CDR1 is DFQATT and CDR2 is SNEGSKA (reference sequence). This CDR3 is CSARGGGLMETQYF. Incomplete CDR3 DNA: TGCAGTGCTAGGGGCGGGGGGTTAATGGAGACC.

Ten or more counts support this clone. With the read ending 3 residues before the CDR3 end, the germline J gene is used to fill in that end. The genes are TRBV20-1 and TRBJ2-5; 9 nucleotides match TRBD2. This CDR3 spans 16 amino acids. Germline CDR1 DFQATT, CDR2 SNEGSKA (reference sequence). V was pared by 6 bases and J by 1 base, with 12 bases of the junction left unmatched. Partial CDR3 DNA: TGCAGTGCCATTACGTTAGCGGGGGCTTTCCAAGAGACC. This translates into CSAITLAGAFQET. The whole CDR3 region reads CSAITLAGAFQETQYF.

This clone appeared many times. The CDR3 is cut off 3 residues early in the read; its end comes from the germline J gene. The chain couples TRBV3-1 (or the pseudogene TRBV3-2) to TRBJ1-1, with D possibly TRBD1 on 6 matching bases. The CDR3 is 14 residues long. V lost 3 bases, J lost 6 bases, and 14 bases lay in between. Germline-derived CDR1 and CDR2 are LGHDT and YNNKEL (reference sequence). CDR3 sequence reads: CASSQYRVGAEAFF. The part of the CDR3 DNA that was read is TGTGCCAGCAGCCAGTACAGGGTAGGCGCTGAA.

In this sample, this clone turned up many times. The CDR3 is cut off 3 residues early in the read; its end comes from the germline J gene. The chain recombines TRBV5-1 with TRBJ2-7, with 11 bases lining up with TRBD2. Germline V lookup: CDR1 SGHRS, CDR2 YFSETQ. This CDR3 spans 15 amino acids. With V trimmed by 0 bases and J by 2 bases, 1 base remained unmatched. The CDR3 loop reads CASSLDSGGAYEQYF. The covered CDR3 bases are TGCGCCAGCAGCTTGGATAGCGGGGGGGCCTACGAG.

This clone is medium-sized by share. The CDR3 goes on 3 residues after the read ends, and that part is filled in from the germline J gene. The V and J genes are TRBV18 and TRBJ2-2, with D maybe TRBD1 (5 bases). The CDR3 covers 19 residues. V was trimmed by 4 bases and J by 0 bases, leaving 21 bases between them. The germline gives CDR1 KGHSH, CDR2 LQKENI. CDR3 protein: CASSHYGDLRGSNTGELFF. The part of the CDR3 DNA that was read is TGTGCCAGCTCACACTACGGCGATTTAAGGGGATCGAACACCGGGGAG.

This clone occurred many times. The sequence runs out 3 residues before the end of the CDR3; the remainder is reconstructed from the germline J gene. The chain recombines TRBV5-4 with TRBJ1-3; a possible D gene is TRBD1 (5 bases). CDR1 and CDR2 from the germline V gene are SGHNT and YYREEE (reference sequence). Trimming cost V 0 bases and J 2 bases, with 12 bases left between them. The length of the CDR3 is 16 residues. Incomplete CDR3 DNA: TGTGCCAGCAGCTTGGCACCGGGGGGAGCTGGAAACACC. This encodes CASSLAPGGAGNT. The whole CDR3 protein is CASSLAPGGAGNTIYF.

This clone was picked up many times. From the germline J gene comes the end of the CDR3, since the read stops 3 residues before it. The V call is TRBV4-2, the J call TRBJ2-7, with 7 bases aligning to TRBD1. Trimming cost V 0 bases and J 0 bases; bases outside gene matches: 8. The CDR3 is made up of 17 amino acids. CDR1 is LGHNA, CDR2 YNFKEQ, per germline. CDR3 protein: CASSQEGGQPSSYEQYF. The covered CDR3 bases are TGTGCCAGCAGCCAAGAAGGGGGACAGCCGAGCTCCTACGAG.

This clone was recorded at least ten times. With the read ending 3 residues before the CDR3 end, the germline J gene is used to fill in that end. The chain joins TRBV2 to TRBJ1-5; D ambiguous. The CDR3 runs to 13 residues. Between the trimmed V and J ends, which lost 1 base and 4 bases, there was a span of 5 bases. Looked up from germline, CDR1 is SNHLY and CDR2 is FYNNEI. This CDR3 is CASSEGLNQPQHF. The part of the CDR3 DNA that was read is TGTGCCAGCAGTGAAGGGCTGAATCAGCCC.